The 28 T cell receptor beta chains presented below share a single source sample, sequenced in a study of blood T cells in healthy people across ages. The second PCR ran about 6 to 12 cycles with a sample-barcoded 5' primer and J-beta primers. TCRdb fed the 5' RACE reads into MiXCR, producing one record per CDR3 protein. The sample has 2 million or so distinct CDR3 sequences; around 48% are singletons. Specimen: blood. The receptors were gathered from a woman between 40 and 50 years old in good health.

The chain is built from TRBV7-2 and TRBJ1-2; TRBD1 might be the D (5 bases). V dropped 5 bases and J dropped 0 bases, with 22 bases sitting between them. Germline assignment: CDR1 SGHTA and CDR2 FQGNSA. The length of the CDR3 is 18 residues. DNA for the CDR3: TGTGCCAGCAGCCCCGGGGGTGGGAAGGACTTAGCTAACTATGGCTACACCTTC. Its translation: CASSPGGGKDLANYGYTF.

This clonotype was detected only a few times. The rearrangement uses TRBV12-3 or TRBV12-4 and TRBJ2-7; 9 positions agree with TRBD2. The CDR3 loop spans 14 amino acids. V was clipped by 4 bases and J by 2 bases; unmatched bases: 3. CDR3 DNA: TGTGCCAGCAGTTCTAGCGGGGTTACCTACGAGCAGTACTTC. Protein product: CASSSSGVTYEQYF.

The CDR3 nucleotides are TGCGCCAGCAGCCAAGGTCAGGGGGCTTCTAGTGAAGCTTTCTTT. It yields the protein CASSQGQGASSEAFF. The V and J genes are TRBV4-3 and TRBJ1-1; 8 bases map to TRBD1. CDR1 and CDR2 (germline): LGHNA, YSLEER. V was pared by 1 base and J by 7 bases, with 8 bases of the junction left unmatched. This CDR3 has 15 amino acids.

This chain connects TRBV2 to TRBJ1-5; D is perhaps TRBD1 (6 bases). The germline V gene has CDR1 SNHLY and CDR2 FYNNEI. The CDR3 is made up of 17 amino acids. V lost 4 bases and J lost 0, with 16 bases in between. The CDR3 bases are TGTGCCAGCAGTGGCCCCCAGGTGGGGGCTAGCAATCAGCCCCAGCATTTT. It is translated as CASSGPQVGASNQPQHF.

A word on this clonotype: An end of the junction does not agree with germline; a read error may underlie this. The rearrangement joins TRBV25-1 to TRBJ1-2; 8 bases are shared with TRBD1. This CDR3 region has 13 residues. Germline CDR1 reads MGHDK; CDR2 reads SYGVNS. CDR3 sequence: CASRNDRGYDYTF. As DNA, the CDR3 is TGTGCCAGCAGGAACGACAGGGGCTATGACTACACCTTC.

The chain combines TRBV11-2 with TRBJ1-2; D may be TRBD1 (5 bases). Germline assignment: CDR1 SGHAT and CDR2 FQNNGV. V lost 8 bases and J lost 4, with 17 bases in between. This CDR3 has 14 residues. CDR3 protein: CASGIWTKSYGYTF. The CDR3 DNA reads as TGTGCCAGCGGAATTTGGACAAAGAGCTATGGCTACACCTTC.

In regard to this clonotype: One end of the junction fails to match germline, which may point to a read error. This chain uses TRBV4-3 with TRBJ2-3; 11 nucleotides line up with TRBD2. The germline V gene encodes CDR1 LGHNA and CDR2 YSLEER. The CDR3 length is 18 residues. The DNA of the CDR3 is TGCGCCAGCAGCCAAGAAGGGCTAGCGGGGGGAACCACAGATCCGCAGTATTTT. It yields the protein CASSQEGLAGGTTDPQYF.

This clonotype has more than one count but fewer than ten. This rearrangement joins TRBV6-5 to TRBJ1-6; no definite D call. This CDR3 spans 14 amino acids. Germline lookup yields CDR1 MNHEY and CDR2 SVGAGI. Trimming removed 6 bases at V and 8 bases at J, with 14 bases between. CDR3 region: CASSRSFSDSPLHF. CDR3 sequence (DNA): TGTGCCAGCAGCAGATCTTTCTCCGATTCACCCCTCCACTTT.

The chain carries TRBV29-1 and TRBJ1-5; 9 nucleotides agree with TRBD1. The V gene end was trimmed by 4 bases and the J gene end by 0 bases; junction bases not matched to a gene: 13. CDR1 is SQVTM and CDR2 is ANQGSEA in the germline V gene. The CDR3 runs to 18 residues. This chain's CDR3 is CSVVLDRGQLYSNQPQHF. The CDR3 DNA reads TGCAGCGTTGTATTGGACAGGGGCCAACTATATAGCAATCAGCCCCAGCATTTT. Full variable domain (remainder filled in from reference TRBV29-1 and TRBJ1-5): SAVISQKPSRDICQRGTSLTIQCQVDSQVTMMFWYRQQPGQSLTLIATANQGSEATYESGFVIDKFPISRPNLTFSTLTVSNMSPEDSSIYLCSVVLDRGQLYSNQPQHFGDGTRLSIL.

Written as DNA, the CDR3 is TGTGCCAGCAGCAGGACAGGGGGTAGACAGCCCCAGCATTTT. This sequence encodes CASSRTGGRQPQHF. This rearrangement joins TRBV6-5 to TRBJ1-5; 10 bases line up with TRBD1. Germline CDR1 and CDR2: MNHEY and SVGAGI. V lost 6 bases, J lost 7 bases, and 6 bases stayed unmatched. There are 14 residues in the CDR3.

V gene TRBV20-1 combines with J gene TRBJ2-3; possible D gene TRBD2, 5 bases. The germline V gene has CDR1 DFQATT and CDR2 SNEGSKA (reference sequence). The CDR3 extends over 15 amino acids. V was trimmed by 6 bases and J by 0 bases, leaving 16 bases between them. The CDR3 is CSASDRPGSTDTQYF. CDR3 in DNA: TGCAGTGCCTCGGACCGCCCGGGAAGCACAGATACGCAGTATTTT.

This clonotype was counted between two and nine times. The chain uses TRBV28 and TRBJ2-4; TRBD1 might be the D (5 bases). The J call may be incorrect, as the DNA end agrees better with TRBJ2-7. Germline loops: CDR1 MDHEN, CDR2 SYDVKM. This CDR3 contains 13 residues. The CDR3 loop reads CASVGPRAHEQYF. The CDR3 region has the DNA TGTGCCAGCGTGGGCCCCAGGGCCCACGAGCAGTACTTC.

This chain links TRBV7-9 with TRBJ2-5; 7 nucleotides line up with TRBD1. The junction had 17 bases not matched to a gene; V was cut back by 5 bases and J by 5 bases. The CDR3 is 17 amino acids. Germline V lookup: CDR1 SEHNR, CDR2 FQNEAQ (reference sequence). For the CDR3, the DNA is TGTGCCAGCAGCCCTCCACAGGGGAAGGTGCGTTGGGAGACCCAGTACTTC. This codes for CASSPPQGKVRWETQYF.

This clonotype has more than one count but fewer than ten. The gene calls are TRBV4-2 and TRBJ2-5; maybe TRBD1 (5 bases). CDR1 is LGHNA, CDR2 YNFKEQ, per germline. Between the trimmed V and J ends, which lost 1 base and 4 bases, there was a span of 16 bases. This CDR3 contains 16 residues. CDR3: CASSQVRSGRAETQYF. Written as DNA, the CDR3 is TGTGCCAGCAGCCAAGTGAGGTCCGGCAGGGCAGAGACCCAGTACTTC.

This clonotype appeared a few times. The rearrangement uses TRBV6-5 and TRBJ1-2; 7 positions agree with TRBD1. This CDR3 contains 13 residues. Germline-derived CDR1 and CDR2 are MNHEY and SVGAGI. Trimming at V came to 9 bases and at J to 1 base, leaving 5 bases not matched to a gene. The CDR3 DNA reads TGTGCCAGTCAGACAGGGATTAACTATGGCTACACCTTC. It codes for CASQTGINYGYTF.

The rearrangement links TRBV3-1 to TRBJ1-1; no firm D call. Germline V gene lookup returns CDR1 LGHDT and CDR2 YNNKEL (reference sequence). The V end was cut by 1 base, the J end by 4 bases, with 13 bases between. The CDR3 covers 15 residues. This chain's CDR3 is CASSQAEGRATEAFF. The CDR3 bases are TGTGCCAGCAGCCAAGCGGAGGGTCGCGCCACTGAAGCTTTCTTT. Filled out from reference TRBV3-1 and TRBJ1-1, the complete variable domain reads DTAVSQTPKYLVTQMGNDKSIKCEQNLGHDTMYWYKQDSKKFLKIMFSYNNKELIINETVPNRFSPKSPDKAHLNLHINSLELGDSAVYFCASSQAEGRATEAFFGQGTRLTVV.

The chain has TRBV7-2 and TRBJ2-6, with D perhaps TRBD1 (6 bases). Trimming took 3 bases from V and 2 from J, leaving 14 bases between them. This CDR3 is built from 17 residues. Per the germline V gene, CDR1 is SGHTA and CDR2 is FQGNSA. CDR3 sequence reads: CASSFPARGPGANVLTF. The CDR3 nucleotides are TGTGCCAGCAGCTTTCCGGCCAGGGGCCCTGGGGCCAACGTCCTGACTTTC.

The chain couples TRBV24-1 to TRBJ2-1; 14 positions match TRBD2. This CDR3 comprises 19 residues. Germline V CDR1 and CDR2: KGHDR, SFDVKD. With V trimmed by 7 bases and J by 1 base, 11 bases remained unmatched. Written as DNA, the CDR3 is TGTGCCACCAGCCCCTCAGGACTAGCGGGGGGCTCATCCTACAATGAGCAGTTCTTC. The encoded protein is CATSPSGLAGGSSYNEQFF.

This clonotype was seen only a few times. The J gene is TRBJ2-5, the V gene TRBV7-8; 12 positions match TRBD2. Germline CDR1 SGHVS, CDR2 FQNEAQ. The V gene end was trimmed by 5 bases and the J gene end by 1 base; junction bases not matched to a gene: 8. The CDR3 totals 17 residues. The CDR3 here is CASSPGLAGNLQETQYF. The CDR3 DNA reads TGTGCCAGCAGCCCCGGACTAGCGGGGAACCTCCAAGAGACCCAGTACTTC. The variable domain in full, with the rest retrieved from reference TRBV7-8 and TRBJ2-5, is GAGVSQSPRYKVAKRGQDVALRCDPISGHVSLFWYQQALGQGPEFLTYFQNEAQLDKSGLPSDRFFAERPEGSVSTLKIQRTQQEDSAVYLCASSPGLAGNLQETQYFGPGTRLLVL.

The genes are TRBV7-9 and TRBJ2-3; D may correspond to TRBD1 or TRBD2 (5 bases each). The CDR3 is made up of 16 amino acids. Germline lookup yields CDR1 SEHNR and CDR2 FQNEAQ (reference sequence). The V and J ends lost 1 base and 4 bases respectively, with 15 bases between them. CDR3 protein: CASSLGGIIGADTQYF. The CDR3 DNA sequence: TGTGCCAGCAGCTTAGGGGGGATTATCGGTGCAGATACGCAGTATTTT.

The genes are TRBV27 and TRBJ1-1; the D is unclear. The CDR3 runs 12 residues. V was trimmed by 6 bases and J by 11 bases, leaving 16 bases between them. Germline lookup yields CDR1 MNHEY and CDR2 SMNVEV (reference sequence). This CDR3 is CASSNFINRAFF. Here the CDR3 DNA reads TGTGCCAGCAGCAATTTCATAAACCGGGCTTTCTTT.

J is TRBJ1-6 and V is TRBV5-6, with D possibly TRBD1 on 5 matching bases. V lost 4 bases, J lost 8 bases, and 16 bases lay in between. The V gene's germline CDR1 is SGHDT and CDR2 YYEEEE. The CDR3 loop spans 15 amino acids. CDR3: CASSLRGAWDSPLHF. The CDR3 region has the DNA TGTGCCAGCAGCCTCCGCGGGGCGTGGGATTCACCCCTCCACTTT.

In this sample, this clonotype turned up a few times. V is TRBV27 and J is TRBJ2-7; TRBD1 is a possible D gene (5 bases). The V and J ends lost 8 bases and 2 bases respectively, with 10 bases between them. This CDR3 is 12 amino acids long. In germline, CDR1 is MNHEY, CDR2 SMNVEV (reference sequence). The CDR3 here is CASGKGPYEQYF. In nucleotides, the CDR3 is TGTGCCAGCGGGAAGGGGCCCTACGAGCAGTACTTC.

CDR3 residues: CAMLSGANVLTF. The CDR3 DNA reads TGTGCGATGTTGTCTGGGGCCAACGTCCTGACTTTC. The chain links TRBV7-2 to TRBJ2-6, with D unclear. This CDR3 has 12 amino acids. Germline assignment: CDR1 SGHTA and CDR2 FQGNSA.

The chain carries TRBV6-2 or TRBV6-3 and TRBJ2-1; 10 nucleotides agree with TRBD1. This CDR3 region has 16 residues. Germline V lookup: CDR1 MNHEY, CDR2 SVGEGT. J was trimmed by 7 bases and V by 6 bases; bases with no gene match: 12. The CDR3 protein is CASRPILDRGGNEQFF. CDR3 coding DNA: TGTGCCAGCAGGCCTATCCTGGACAGGGGGGGGAATGAGCAGTTCTTC.

The V and J genes are TRBV4-1 and TRBJ1-1; no clear D gene. V lost 0 bases and J lost 0, with 5 bases in between. Germline V gene lookup returns CDR1 MGHRA and CDR2 YSYEKL. The CDR3 is 14 residues long. This CDR3 reads CASSQDYLNTEAFF. CDR3 sequence (DNA): TGCGCCAGCAGCCAAGATTACTTGAACACTGAAGCTTTCTTT.

Only a few counts were recorded for this clonotype. Here the CDR3 reads CASSLVEFGADYGYTF. As DNA, the CDR3 is TGTGCCAGCAGCTTAGTAGAATTCGGCGCGGACTATGGCTACACCTTC. The gene calls are TRBV7-2 and TRBJ1-2; D is undetermined. This CDR3 spans 16 amino acids. Germline CDR1 is SGHTA and CDR2 is FQGNSA. V was pared by 1 base and J by 3 bases, with 15 bases between.

This clonotype turned up a few times. The chain uses TRBV6-2 or TRBV6-3 and TRBJ1-5; 8 bases map to TRBD1. Unmatched junction bases numbered 2, after V lost 6 bases and J lost 1 base. The CDR3 spans 14 residues. Per the germline V gene, CDR1 is MNHEY and CDR2 is SVGEGT. CDR3 region: CASRTGGSNQPQHF. CDR3 DNA sequence: TGTGCCAGCAGAACAGGGGGGAGCAATCAGCCCCAGCATTTT.